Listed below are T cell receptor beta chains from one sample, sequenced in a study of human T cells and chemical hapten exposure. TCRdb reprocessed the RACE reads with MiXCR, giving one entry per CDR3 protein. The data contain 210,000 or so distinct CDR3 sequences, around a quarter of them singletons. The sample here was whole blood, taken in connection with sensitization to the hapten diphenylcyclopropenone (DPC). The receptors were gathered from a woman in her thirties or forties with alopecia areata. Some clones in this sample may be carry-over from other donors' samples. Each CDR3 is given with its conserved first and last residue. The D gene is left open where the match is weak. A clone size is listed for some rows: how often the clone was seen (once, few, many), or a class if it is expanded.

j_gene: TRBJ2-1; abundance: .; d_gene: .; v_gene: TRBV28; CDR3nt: TGTGCCAGCAGTTTGTCGGGGAGTCCCAATGAGCAGTTCTTC; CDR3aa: CASSLSGSPNEQFF
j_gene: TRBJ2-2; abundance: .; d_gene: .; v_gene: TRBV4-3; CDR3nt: TGCGCCAGCAGCCAAGATAAATGGATTGAAGACAACACCGGGGAGCTGTTTTTT; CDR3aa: CASSQDKWIEDNTGELFF
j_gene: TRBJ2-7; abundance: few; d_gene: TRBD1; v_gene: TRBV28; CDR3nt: TGTGCCAGCAGTTTGGGGACAGGGGGTACTGGAGAGCAGTACTTC; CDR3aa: CASSLGTGGTGEQYF
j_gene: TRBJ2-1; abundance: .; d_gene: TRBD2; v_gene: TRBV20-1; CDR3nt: TGCAGTGTACCAAGGACTAGCGGTTACAATGAGCAGTTCTTC; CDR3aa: CSVPRTSGYNEQFF
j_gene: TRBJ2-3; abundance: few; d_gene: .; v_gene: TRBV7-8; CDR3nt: TGTGCCAGCAGCTTAGGACAGGGAGGAGCTACGCAGTATTTT; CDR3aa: CASSLGQGGATQYF
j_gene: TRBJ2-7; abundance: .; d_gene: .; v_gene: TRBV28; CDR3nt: TGTGCCAGCAGTCCTACCTACTTGGAGCAGTACTTC; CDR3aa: CASSPTYLEQYF
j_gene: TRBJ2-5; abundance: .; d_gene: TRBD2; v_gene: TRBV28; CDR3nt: TGTGCCAGCAGTTTGGTTAAAGCGGGAGGTCTCCAAGAGACCCAGTACTTC; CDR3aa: CASSLVKAGGLQETQYF
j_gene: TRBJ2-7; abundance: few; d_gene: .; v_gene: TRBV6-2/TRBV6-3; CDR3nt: TGTGCCAGCAACCGAGACTATAACTACGAGCAGTACTTC; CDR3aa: CASNRDYNYEQYF
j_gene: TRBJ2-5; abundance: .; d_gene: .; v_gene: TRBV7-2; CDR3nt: TGTGCCAGCAGCGTTATCAGGAGACAAGAGACCCAGTACTTC; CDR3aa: CASSVIRRQETQYF
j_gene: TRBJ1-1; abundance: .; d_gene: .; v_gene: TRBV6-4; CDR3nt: TGTGCCAGCAGTGGGTTCAGGGGTACTGAAGCTTTCTTT; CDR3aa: CASSGFRGTEAFF
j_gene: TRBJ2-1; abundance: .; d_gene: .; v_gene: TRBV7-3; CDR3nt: TGTGCCAGCAGCTTCGTTCCTAACTCCTACAATGAGCAGTTCTTC; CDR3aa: CASSFVPNSYNEQFF
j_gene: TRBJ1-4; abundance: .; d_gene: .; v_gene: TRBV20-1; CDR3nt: TGCAGTGCTAGAGATCTGACAGCAAATAATGAAAAACTGTTTTTT; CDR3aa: CSARDLTANNEKLFF
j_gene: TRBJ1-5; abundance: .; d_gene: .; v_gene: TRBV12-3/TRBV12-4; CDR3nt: TGTGCCAGCAGTTTAGTAGTTGGGGGGGAGCCCCAGCATTTT; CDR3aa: CASSLVVGGEPQHF
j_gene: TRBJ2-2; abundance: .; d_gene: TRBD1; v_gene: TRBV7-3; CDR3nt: TGTGCCAGCAGCCCTGGGGCAGGACAGGGGACGTCCGGGGAGCTGTTTTTT; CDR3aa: CASSPGAGQGTSGELFF
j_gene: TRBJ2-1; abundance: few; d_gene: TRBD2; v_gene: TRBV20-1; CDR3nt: TGCAGTGGTCCACCCCTAGCGGAAGACTACAATGAGCAGTTCTTC; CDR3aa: CSGPPLAEDYNEQFF
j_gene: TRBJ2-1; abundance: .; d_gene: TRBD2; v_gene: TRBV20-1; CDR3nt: TGCAGTGCCCGGACTAGCGGGAGAATCTCCTACAATGAGCAGTTCTTC; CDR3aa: CSARTSGRISYNEQFF
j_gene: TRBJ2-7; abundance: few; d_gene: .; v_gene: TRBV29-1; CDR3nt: TGCAGCGTTGAGGGTGGAGGGCAGCGGTACTTC; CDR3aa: CSVEGGGQRYF
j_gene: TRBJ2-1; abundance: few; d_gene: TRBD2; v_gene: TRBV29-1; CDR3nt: TGCAGCGTTGTGGGGTGGCGGGGGAGCTCCTACAATGAGCAGTTCTTC; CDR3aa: CSVVGWRGSSYNEQFF
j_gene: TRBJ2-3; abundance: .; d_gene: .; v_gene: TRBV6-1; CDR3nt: TGTGCCAGCAGTGAATCTGGGGATACGCAGTATTTT; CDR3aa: CASSESGDTQYF
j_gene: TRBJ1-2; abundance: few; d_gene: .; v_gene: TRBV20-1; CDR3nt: TGCAGTGCTAAAGAGGGAGGAAGCATTAACTATGGCTACACCTTC; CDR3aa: CSAKEGGSINYGYTF
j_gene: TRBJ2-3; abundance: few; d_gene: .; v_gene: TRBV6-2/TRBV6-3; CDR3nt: TGTGCCAGCAGACCGGACGGGGCTACGCAGTATTTT; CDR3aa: CASRPDGATQYF
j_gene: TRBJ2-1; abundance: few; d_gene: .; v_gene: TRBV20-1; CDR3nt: TGCAGTGCTAGAACCGGTCGGTGGGACAATGAGCAGTTCTTC; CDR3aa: CSARTGRWDNEQFF
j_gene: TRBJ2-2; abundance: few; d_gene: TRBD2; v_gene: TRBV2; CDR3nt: TGTGCCAGCAGTGACGGGCTCCCTGGCGGGAGGTTTGGTGGCGGGGAGCTGTTTTTT; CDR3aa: CASSDGLPGGRFGGGELFF
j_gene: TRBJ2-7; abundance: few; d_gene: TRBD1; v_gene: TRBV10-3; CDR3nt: TGTGCCATCACCCCTTCGACCGGACAGGGCTACGAGCAGTACTTC; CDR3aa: CAITPSTGQGYEQYF
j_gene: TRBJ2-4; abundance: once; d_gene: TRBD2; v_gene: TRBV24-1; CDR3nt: TGTGCCACCAGTGATGATTCCGGGGGAGGGAAAAACATTCAGTACTTC; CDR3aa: CATSDDSGGGKNIQYF
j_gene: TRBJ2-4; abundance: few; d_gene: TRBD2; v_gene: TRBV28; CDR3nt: TGTGCCAGCAGGATATTGGCGGGAGGCAAAAACATTCAGTACTTC; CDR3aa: CASRILAGGKNIQYF
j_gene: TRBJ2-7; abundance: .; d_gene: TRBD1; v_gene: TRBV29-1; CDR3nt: TGCAGCGGAGGACAGGCCCCTTCCGAGCAGTACTTC; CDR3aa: CSGGQAPSEQYF
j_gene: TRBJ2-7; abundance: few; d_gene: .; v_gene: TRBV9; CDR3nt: TGTGCCAGCAGCGTAGTGGACGGCTCCTACGAGCAGTACTTC; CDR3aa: CASSVVDGSYEQYF
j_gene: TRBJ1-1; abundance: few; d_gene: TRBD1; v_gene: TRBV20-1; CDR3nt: TGCAGTGCTAGAGACCCAGGGGGCGCGGACACTGAAGCTTTCTTT; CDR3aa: CSARDPGGADTEAFF
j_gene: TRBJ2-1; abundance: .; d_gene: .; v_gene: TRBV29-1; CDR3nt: TGCAGCGTTGAAAGAGGACCGAATGAGCAGTTCTTC; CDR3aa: CSVERGPNEQFF
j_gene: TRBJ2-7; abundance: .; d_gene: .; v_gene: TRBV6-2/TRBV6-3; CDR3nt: TGTGCCAGCAGCCACGGGGGCGAGCAGTACTTC; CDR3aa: CASSHGGEQYF
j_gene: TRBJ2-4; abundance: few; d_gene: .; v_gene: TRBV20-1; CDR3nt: TGCAGTGCTAGAGACACAGGGAGGGGGTATCCCAAAAACATTCAGTACTTC; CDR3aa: CSARDTGRGYPKNIQYF
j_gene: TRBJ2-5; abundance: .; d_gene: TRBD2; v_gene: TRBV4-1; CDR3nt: TGCGCCAGCAGCCAAGGGCTAGCGGGACTACTGTACTTC; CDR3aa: CASSQGLAGLLYF
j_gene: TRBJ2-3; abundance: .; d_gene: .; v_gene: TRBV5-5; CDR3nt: TGTGCCAGCAAGCTTGGTAGGCCTAGCACAGATACGCAGTATTTT; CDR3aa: CASKLGRPSTDTQYF
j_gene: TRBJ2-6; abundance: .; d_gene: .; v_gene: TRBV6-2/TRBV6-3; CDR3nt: TGTGCCAGCAGTAGTTATGACAGGCCAAACGTCCTGACTTTC; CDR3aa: CASSSYDRPNVLTF
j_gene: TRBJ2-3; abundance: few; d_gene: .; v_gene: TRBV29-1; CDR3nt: TGCAGCGTTGTAGAGGAGTTAAGGAAGGCAGATACGCAGTATTTT; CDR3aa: CSVVEELRKADTQYF
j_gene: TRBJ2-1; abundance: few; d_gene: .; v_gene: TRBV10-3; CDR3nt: TGTGCCATCCGCCCGCAGACTAGAGAGGGCAATGAGCAGTTCTTC; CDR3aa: CAIRPQTREGNEQFF
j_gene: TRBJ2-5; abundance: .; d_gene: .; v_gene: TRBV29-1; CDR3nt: TGCAGCGTTGATCTCCGGGCTGCAGGCGTGGGAGAGACCCAGTACTTC; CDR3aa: CSVDLRAAGVGETQYF
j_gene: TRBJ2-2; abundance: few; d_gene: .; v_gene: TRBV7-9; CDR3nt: TGTGCCAGCAGCGAAAGGGCCCCGAACACCGGGGAGCTGTTTTTT; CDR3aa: CASSERAPNTGELFF
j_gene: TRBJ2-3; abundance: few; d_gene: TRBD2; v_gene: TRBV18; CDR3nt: TGTGCCAGCTCGTATCTAGCGGGAGGCACAGATACGCAGTATTTT; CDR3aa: CASSYLAGGTDTQYF
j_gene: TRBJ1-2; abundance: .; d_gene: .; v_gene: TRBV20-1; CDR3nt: TGCAGTGCTAGAGCCCTACCAACGGGTTATGGCTACACCTTC; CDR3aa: CSARALPTGYGYTF
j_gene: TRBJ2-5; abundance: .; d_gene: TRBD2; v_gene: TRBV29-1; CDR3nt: TGCAGCGTTCTCCTTGGCGGGGGGGGGAATGCGTACTTC; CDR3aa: CSVLLGGGGNAYF
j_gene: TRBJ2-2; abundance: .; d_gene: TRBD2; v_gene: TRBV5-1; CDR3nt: TGCGCCAGCAGCTTACAACTAGCGGGACAGCCGAACACCGGGGAGCTGTTTTTT; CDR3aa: CASSLQLAGQPNTGELFF
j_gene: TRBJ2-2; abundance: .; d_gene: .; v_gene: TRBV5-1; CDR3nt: TGCGCCAGCAGCTTGAGAAGCGGGTCGAACACCGGGGAGCTGTTTTTT; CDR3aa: CASSLRSGSNTGELFF
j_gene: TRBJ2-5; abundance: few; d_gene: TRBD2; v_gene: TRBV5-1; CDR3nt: TGCGCCAGCAGAGGGACTAGCGACGGGGAGACCCAGTACTTC; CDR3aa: CASRGTSDGETQYF
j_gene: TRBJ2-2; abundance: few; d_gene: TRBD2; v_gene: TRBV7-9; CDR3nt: TGTGCCAGCAGCTTAGGAGAGCTAGCGGGAGCCGGGGAGCTGTTTTTT; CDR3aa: CASSLGELAGAGELFF
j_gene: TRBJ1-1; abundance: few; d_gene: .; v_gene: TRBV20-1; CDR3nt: TGCAGTGTTCAGACATGGGCCACTGAAGCTTTCTTT; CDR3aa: CSVQTWATEAFF
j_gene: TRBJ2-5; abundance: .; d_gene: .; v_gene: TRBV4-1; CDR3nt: TGCGCCAGCAGCCAACCCCAGCGGGAAGAGACCCAGTACTTC; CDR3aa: CASSQPQREETQYF
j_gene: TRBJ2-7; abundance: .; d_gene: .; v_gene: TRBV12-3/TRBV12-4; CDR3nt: TGTGCCAGCAGTTTAGGGGTCGTAGAGCAGTACTTC; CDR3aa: CASSLGVVEQYF
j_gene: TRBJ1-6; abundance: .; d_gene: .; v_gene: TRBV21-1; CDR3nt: TGTGCCAGCAGCACAGATGGGACAGAAAATTCACCCCTCCACTTT; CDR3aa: CASSTDGTENSPLHF
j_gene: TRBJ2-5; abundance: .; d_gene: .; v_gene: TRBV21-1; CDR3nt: TGTGCCAGCAGCAAAGCGCTTTATTCCCAAGAGACCCAGTACTTC; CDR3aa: CASSKALYSQETQYF
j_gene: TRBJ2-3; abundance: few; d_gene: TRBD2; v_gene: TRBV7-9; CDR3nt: TGTGCCAGCAGCCCGAGTGGACTAGCGGTTTTCACAGATACGCAGTATTTT; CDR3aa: CASSPSGLAVFTDTQYF
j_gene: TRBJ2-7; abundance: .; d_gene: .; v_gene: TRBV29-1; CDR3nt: TGCAGCGTCATCACACAGGGCTCCTACGAGCAGTACTTC; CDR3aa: CSVITQGSYEQYF